Below, one T cell receptor (beta chain) is given with its context. Its specificity is not known. Noted treatment: around 19 received Ad26.COV2.S at low or high dose, single or two shots; about five received placebo; per-sample allocation not given. Collection of samples fell on day 63 after the first vaccine or placebo injection. The sample is drawn from a study of Ad26.COV2.S vaccination and SARS-CoV-2 variants. The V end was cut by 1 base, the J end by 8 bases, with 7 bases between. This CDR3 region has 12 residues. Per the germline V gene, CDR1 is KGHDR and CDR2 is SFDVKD. Measured with immunoSEQ multiplex PCR; TCRdb has only the in-frame clones, and not every one. The sample lists 350,000 to 400,000 clones, 70% to 90% occurring once. Findings of the study overall: Total T cell responses, in the TCR breadth and depth analyses, may have been underestimated. Placebo recipients showed lower spike-specific TCR breadth than vaccinees.

This sequence joins TRBV24-1 and TRBJ1-2; D remains ambiguous. Specimen: peripheral blood, collected in a trial of Ad26.COV2.S vaccine versus placebo. The sequence was obtained from a person aged 18-65 years who received the Ad26.COV2.S COVID-19 vaccine or a placebo. In DNA form, the CDR3 reads TGTGCCACCAGTGATTTAGAGGAGGGCTACACCTTC. Protein sequence: CATSDLEEGYTF.